Sequencing of this TCR beta chain was carried out in a study of cytomegalovirus exposure and HLA in healthy donors. Study-wide results and caveats: The authors assumed roughly uniform sequencing depth across donors for presence/absence analyses. Listed as cytomegalovirus-associated were over 150 TCR beta chains.

PCR primers comprised 60 Vbeta and 13 Jbeta primers. The repertoire was sequenced with immunoSEQ multiplex PCR; TCRdb's copy has only in-frame clones and lacks some. The table has around 130,000 clones, 80% seen once. V lost 2 bases to trimming and J lost 11 bases, with 10 bases between them. This CDR3 region has 11 residues. Germline CDR1 and CDR2: SNHLY and FYNNEI. On this clone: Its target is unknown.

Sequencing used PBMCs. The V gene is TRBV2, the J gene TRBJ2-7; a possible D gene is TRBD1 (5 bases). The receptor was isolated from a man under 40 in good health and CMV-seronegative. CDR3 bases: TGTGCCAGCAGTGAACTACAGGTCGAGTACTTC. The encoded protein is CASSELQVEYF.